The present TCR beta chain was sequenced within a study of early T cells in non-severe SARS-CoV-2 infection. V was pared by 0 bases and J by 5 bases, with 8 bases between. Germline CDR1 and CDR2: SEHNR and FQNEAQ (reference sequence). The CDR3 extends over 14 amino acids. Study-level points and caveats: The VDJdb matching leaned toward anti-spike CD8 responses and overlooked private and CD4 specificities.

This clonotype was counted between two and nine times. Its specificity is unknown. Individual cDNA molecules carried attached unique molecular identifiers. TCRdb called the 5' RACE reads again in MiXCR, with one record for every CDR3 protein. The data show some 70,000 distinct CDR3 sequences, 4.9% seen once. The V and J genes are TRBV7-9 and TRBJ2-1, with D perhaps matching TRBD1 (5 bases). The sequencing input was whole blood. The sequence derives from an adult who was a healthcare worker with PCR-confirmed SARS-CoV-2 infection or an uninfected control (not recorded which). The DNA for the CDR3 is TGTGCCAGCAGCTTAGCACAGGTAAACAATGAGCAGTTCTTC. This encodes CASSLAQVNNEQFF.